This TCR beta chain was profiled in a study of T cell responses to AZD1222 COVID-19 vaccine. The repertoire was sequenced with immunoSEQ multiplex PCR; TCRdb's copy has only in-frame clones and lacks some. The sample yields about 120,000 clones, roughly 85% seen once. Study-wide results and limits: With dominance at 160-218 and 743-854, vaccine-associated CD4 TCRs spanned spike.

On this clone itself: Its antigen is undetermined.

The CDR3 loop spans 13 amino acids. The germline CDR1 and CDR2 sequences are MNHNS and SASEGT. Losses at the gene ends were 5 bases for V and 6 bases for J; bases not matched to a gene: 0. The chain combines TRBV6-1 with TRBJ2-2; 10 bases are shared with TRBD2. This receptor was taken from an adult in good health. The sequenced sample was peripheral blood, obtained on day 0 of AZD1222 vaccination. DNA for the CDR3: TGTGCCAGCAGTACTAGCGGGGCCGGGGAGCTGTTTTTT. Translation gives CASSTSGAGELFF.